These 15 T cell receptor beta chains originate from one sample sequenced in a study of shared clonotypes between healthy human individuals. Repertoires were generated with immunoSEQ multiplex PCR, while TCRdb's copy carries only in-frame clones and drops some. In the table there are some 1,600,000 clones, about 98% of which are singletons. The specimen sequenced was naive CD4+ T cells sorted from blood. Subset noted: CD45RA+ positively selected. These receptors originate from a man aged 25-45 years in good health.

The V and J genes are TRBV28 and TRBJ2-7, with D possibly TRBD2 on 5 matching bases. From germline, CDR1 is MDHEN and CDR2 SYDVKM. The CDR3 spans 15 residues. The V end was cut by 5 bases, the J end by 3 bases, with 17 bases between. The CDR3, as DNA: TGTGCCAGCAGTCATCCAGTAGAGAGGGTCTACGAGCAGTACTTC. Protein sequence: CASSHPVERVYEQYF.

In its sample, this clone was seen once. J is TRBJ1-4 and V is TRBV30; 9 positions agree with TRBD1. With V trimmed by 8 bases and J by 7 bases, 5 bases remained unmatched. This CDR3 spans 12 amino acids. The germline V gene has CDR1 GTSNPN and CDR2 SVGIG (reference sequence). This chain's CDR3 is CALRGQGEKLFF. Here the CDR3 DNA reads TGTGCCCTGCGGGGACAGGGTGAAAAACTGTTTTTT. The full variable domain, completed using reference TRBV30 and TRBJ1-4, is SQTIHQWPATLVQPVGSPLSLECTVEGTSNPNLYWYRQAAGRGLQLLFYSVGIGQISSEVPQNLSASRPQDRQFILSSKKLLLSDSGFYLCALRGQGEKLFFGSGTQLSVL.

The chain has TRBV18 and TRBJ2-6; D possibly corresponds to TRBD1 (6 bases). Germline CDR1 is KGHSH and CDR2 is LQKENI. CDR3 length: 16 residues. Trimming removed 2 bases at V and 1 base at J, with 9 bases between. In nucleotides, the CDR3 is TGTGCCAGCTCACCATTAGGACAGTCTGGGGCCAACGTCCTGACTTTC. Translated, it gives CASSPLGQSGANVLTF.

The J gene is TRBJ2-1, the V gene TRBV7-2, with 7 positions matching TRBD1. V gave up 0 bases and J gave up 9 bases; unmatched junction bases: 11. The CDR3 extends over 16 amino acids. Germline CDR1 SGHTA, CDR2 FQGNSA. DNA of the CDR3: TGTGCCAGCAGCTTAGCTACAGGGGCCCGGGTTGGTGAGCAGTTCTTC. Residues: CASSLATGARVGEQFF.

The chain employs TRBV7-2 and TRBJ1-2, with a weak D call TRBD1 (6 bases). This CDR3 is built from 16 residues. CDR1 and CDR2 from the germline V gene are SGHTA and FQGNSA. Trimming removed 2 bases from V and 1 base from J, with 14 bases in between. CDR3 residues: CASSLKRTAINYGYTF. The CDR3 DNA follows: TGTGCCAGCAGCTTAAAAAGGACAGCGATTAACTATGGCTACACCTTC.

This chain connects TRBV5-1 to TRBJ1-4, with D perhaps TRBD1 (5 bases). The CDR3 is made up of 15 amino acids. V was clipped by 3 bases and J by 8 bases, with 17 bases between them. Germline V gene lookup returns CDR1 SGHRS and CDR2 YFSETQ. CDR3 sequence (DNA): TGCGCCAGCAGCTCGTCAGGGATAGGGCGCGAAAAACTGTTTTTT. It encodes CASSSSGIGREKLFF.

The chain joins TRBV7-9 to TRBJ2-3; D is perhaps TRBD1 or TRBD2 (8 bases each). This CDR3 contains 19 residues. The germline V and J ends were trimmed by 10 bases and 0 bases, with 29 bases remaining between them. Germline V gene data show CDR1 as SEHNR and CDR2 as FQNEAQ (reference sequence). CDR3 coding DNA: TGTGCCATCAACCACGGACAGGGCGTAGCGGGAACTAGCACAGATACGCAGTATTTT. Its translation: CAINHGQGVAGTSTDTQYF.

The chain's CDR3 is CASSLWTETIYF. The DNA for the CDR3 is TGTGCCAGCAGCCTCTGGACCGAAACCATATATTTT. V and J are TRBV11-2 and TRBJ1-3; no definite D call. Trimming shortened V by 5 bases and J by 10 bases, and 12 bases separated the two germline ends. The germline gives CDR1 SGHAT, CDR2 FQNNGV. The CDR3 is 12 residues long. Based on the CDR3 plus reference TRBV11-2 and TRBJ1-3, the full variable domain is EAGVAQSPRYKIIEKRQSVAFWCNPISGHATLYWYQQILGQGPKLLIQFQNNGVVDDSQLPKDRFSAERLKGVDSTLKIQPAKLEDSAVYLCASSLWTETIYFGEGSWLTVV.

The chain combines TRBV6-5 with TRBJ1-3, with D unresolved. The CDR3 totals 15 residues. Trimming took off 0 bases at V and 4 bases at J, with 10 bases between the two ends. Germline V gene sequence: CDR1 MNHEY, CDR2 SVGAGI. CDR3 bases: TGTGCCAGCAGTTACTCGATTATAGGGGGAAACACCATATATTTT. It translates to CASSYSIIGGNTIYF.

This chain links TRBV6-5 with TRBJ2-7; a possible D gene is TRBD1 (6 bases). V shed 2 bases and J shed 4 bases, with 12 bases lying between them. This CDR3 region has 14 residues. Germline-derived CDR1 and CDR2 are MNHEY and SVGAGI. Written as DNA, the CDR3 is TGTGCCAGCAGTTACAACAGGGACGGATACGAGCAGTACTTC. Protein sequence: CASSYNRDGYEQYF.

This chain connects TRBV7-2 to TRBJ2-2; no firm D call. The V and J ends lost 2 bases and 1 base respectively, with 5 bases between them. The germline CDR1 and CDR2 sequences are SGHTA and FQGNSA. CDR3 length: 14 amino acids. This CDR3 reads CASSLKRNTGELFF. The CDR3 DNA reads TGTGCCAGCAGCTTAAAGCGGAACACCGGGGAGCTGTTTTTT. Looking up the rest from reference TRBV7-2 and TRBJ2-2 gives the full variable domain: GAGVSQSPSNKVTEKGKDVELRCDPISGHTALYWYRQSLGQGLEFLIYFQGNSAPDKSGLPSDRFSAERTGGSVSTLTIQRTQQEDSAVYLCASSLKRNTGELFFGEGSRLTVL.

This chain connects TRBV18 to TRBJ1-2; TRBD1 matches at 7 bases. The germline CDR1 and CDR2 sequences are KGHSH and LQKENI. The CDR3 is 18 residues long. The ends lost 3 bases at V and 0 bases at J; junction bases unmatched: 13. In nucleotides, the CDR3 is TGTGCCAGCTCACCCTCCGGGCAGGGGGGATCCTCTAACTATGGCTACACCTTC. This gives the protein CASSPSGQGGSSNYGYTF.

This clone was counted once. The rearrangement links TRBV6-5 to TRBJ1-4; 9 bases are a match to TRBD1. CDR3 size: 15 residues. V trimming: 0 bases; J trimming: 16 bases; junction bases outside the gene matches: 12. Germline CDR1 reads MNHEY; CDR2 reads SVGAGI. The CDR3 sequence is CASSYSVDRGQYRFF. CDR3 in DNA: TGTGCCAGCAGTTACTCCGTGGACAGGGGCCAATACCGGTTTTTT.

Only one count was recorded for this clone. The V and J genes are TRBV19 and TRBJ2-3, with D uncertain. V shed 0 bases and J shed 2 bases, with 21 bases lying between them. The CDR3 runs to 19 residues. Germline values: CDR1 LNHDA, CDR2 SQIVND (reference sequence). The CDR3 DNA reads TGTGCCAGTAGTATAGATCGCCAAAACCGGGTCTCGCACACAGATACGCAGTATTTT. As protein: CASSIDRQNRVSHTDTQYF. Full variable domain (missing parts from reference TRBV19 and TRBJ2-3): DGGITQSPKYLFRKEGQNVTLSCEQNLNHDAMYWYRQDPGQGLRLIYYSQIVNDFQKGDIAEGYSVSREKKESFPLTVTSAQKNPTAFYLCASSIDRQNRVSHTDTQYFGPGTRLTVL.

This rearrangement joins TRBV7-3 to TRBJ2-7; D gene uncertain. Trimming removed 3 bases from V and 2 bases from J, with 11 bases in between. Per the germline V gene, CDR1 is SGHTA and CDR2 is FQGTGA. CDR3 size: 14 residues. In nucleotides, the CDR3 is TGTGCCAGCAGCTTTCGGCCAGGACCCTACGAGCAGTACTTC. As protein: CASSFRPGPYEQYF.